This record looks at one TCR beta chain sequence and its context. This sample was included in a study of T cells in tuberculosis. Sequenced by immunoSEQ multiplex PCR; TCRdb stores in-frame clones only, minus some. The sample has more than 20,000 clones, 80% to 90% seen once; the top ten hold under 15%. The CDR3 extends over 17 amino acids. This chain links TRBV21-1 with TRBJ2-4; the table names TRBD1, a call not compared with the DNA. TRBV21-1 is a documented pseudogene. The sample comprised PBMCs. The receptor was derived from a donor aged 10-35 years with latent tuberculosis or without tuberculosis infection. This chain's CDR3 is CASNPLGARLAKDIQYF. In DNA, the CDR3 is TGTGCCAGCAACCCCTTGGGGGCGCGACTGGCGAAGGACATTCAGTACTTC.